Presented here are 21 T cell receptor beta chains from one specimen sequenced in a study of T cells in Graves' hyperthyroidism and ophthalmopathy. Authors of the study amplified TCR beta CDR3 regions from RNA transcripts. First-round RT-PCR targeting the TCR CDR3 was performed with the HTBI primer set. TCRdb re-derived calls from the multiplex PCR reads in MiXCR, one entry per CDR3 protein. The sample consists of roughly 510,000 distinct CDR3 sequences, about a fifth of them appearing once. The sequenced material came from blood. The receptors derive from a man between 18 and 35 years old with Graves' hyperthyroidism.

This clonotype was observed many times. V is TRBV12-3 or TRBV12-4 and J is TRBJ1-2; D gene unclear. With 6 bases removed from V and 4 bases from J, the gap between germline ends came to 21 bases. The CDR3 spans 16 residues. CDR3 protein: CASSPARALGGYGYTF. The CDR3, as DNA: TGTGCCAGCAGCCCTGCCCGGGCCCTAGGCGGCTATGGCTACACCTTC.

CDR3 in DNA: TGCAGTGCTATGAACCCCGCTAGCGGGGGCGCAAAAGAGACCCAGTACTTC. Protein product: CSAMNPASGGAKETQYF. This chain uses TRBV20-1 with TRBJ2-5; 10 bases match TRBD2. This CDR3 is built from 17 residues. Per germline, CDR1 DFQATT and CDR2 SNEGSKA (reference sequence). Trimming at V came to 4 bases and at J to 3 bases, leaving 14 bases not matched to a gene.

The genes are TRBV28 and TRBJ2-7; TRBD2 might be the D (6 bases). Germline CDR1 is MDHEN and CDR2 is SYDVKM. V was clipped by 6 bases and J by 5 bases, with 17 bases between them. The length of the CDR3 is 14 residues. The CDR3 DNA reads TGTGCCAGCAGCCCGTCCAGGACTATACACGAGCAGTACTTC. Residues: CASSPSRTIHEQYF.

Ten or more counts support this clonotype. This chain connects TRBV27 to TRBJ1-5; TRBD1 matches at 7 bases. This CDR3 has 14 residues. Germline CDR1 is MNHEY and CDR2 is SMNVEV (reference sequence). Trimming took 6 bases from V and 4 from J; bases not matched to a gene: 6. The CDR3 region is CASRKDRWNQPQHF. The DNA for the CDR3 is TGTGCCAGCAGGAAGGACAGGTGGAATCAGCCCCAGCATTTT.

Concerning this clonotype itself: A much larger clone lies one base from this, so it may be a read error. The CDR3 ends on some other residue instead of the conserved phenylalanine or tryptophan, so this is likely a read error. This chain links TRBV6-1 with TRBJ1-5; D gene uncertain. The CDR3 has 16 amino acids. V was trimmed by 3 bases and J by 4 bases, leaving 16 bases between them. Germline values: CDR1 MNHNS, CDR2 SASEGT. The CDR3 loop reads CASSDGFNRVNQPQHI. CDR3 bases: TGTGCCAGCAGTGACGGATTCAATCGGGTTAATCAGCCCCAGCATATT.

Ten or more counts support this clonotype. In DNA, the CDR3 is TGTGCCACCAGTGACTCGAGACGGGGGAACACTGAAGCTTTCTTT. This sequence encodes CATSDSRRGNTEAFF. V is TRBV24-1 and J is TRBJ1-1, with D unclear. In germline, CDR1 is KGHDR, CDR2 SFDVKD. The length of the CDR3 is 15 residues. The V end was cut by 4 bases, the J end by 1 base, with 12 bases between.

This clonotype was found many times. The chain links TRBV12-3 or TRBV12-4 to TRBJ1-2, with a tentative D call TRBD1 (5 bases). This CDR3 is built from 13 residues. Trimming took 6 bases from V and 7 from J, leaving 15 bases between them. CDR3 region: CASSDLADTGYTF. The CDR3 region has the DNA TGTGCCAGCAGCGACCTTGCGGACACTGGCTACACCTTC.

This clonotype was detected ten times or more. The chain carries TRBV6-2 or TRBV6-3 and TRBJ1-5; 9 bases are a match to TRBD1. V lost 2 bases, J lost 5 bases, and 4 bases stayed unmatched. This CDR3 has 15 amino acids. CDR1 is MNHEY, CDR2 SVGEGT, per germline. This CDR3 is CASSYGGQGYQPQHF. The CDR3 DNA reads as TGTGCCAGCAGTTACGGGGGACAGGGCTATCAGCCCCAGCATTTT.

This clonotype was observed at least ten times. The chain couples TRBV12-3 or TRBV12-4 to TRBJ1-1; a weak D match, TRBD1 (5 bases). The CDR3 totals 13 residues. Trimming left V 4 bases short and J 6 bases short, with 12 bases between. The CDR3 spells CASSSREDPEAFF. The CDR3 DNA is TGTGCCAGCAGTTCCAGGGAGGACCCTGAAGCTTTCTTT.

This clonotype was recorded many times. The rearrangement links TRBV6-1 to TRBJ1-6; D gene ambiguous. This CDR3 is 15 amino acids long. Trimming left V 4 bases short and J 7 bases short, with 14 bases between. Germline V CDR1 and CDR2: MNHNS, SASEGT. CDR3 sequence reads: CASSGGGRLNSPLHF. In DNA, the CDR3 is TGTGCCAGCAGTGGCGGCGGGCGGCTGAATTCACCCCTCCACTTT.

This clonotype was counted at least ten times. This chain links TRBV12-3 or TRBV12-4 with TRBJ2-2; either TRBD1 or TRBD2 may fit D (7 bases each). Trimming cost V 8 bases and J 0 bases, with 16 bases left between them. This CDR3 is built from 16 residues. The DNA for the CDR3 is TGTGCCAGCCGGGGGGAGGGGGCGGCGAACACCGGGGAGCTGTTTTTT. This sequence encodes CASRGEGAANTGELFF.

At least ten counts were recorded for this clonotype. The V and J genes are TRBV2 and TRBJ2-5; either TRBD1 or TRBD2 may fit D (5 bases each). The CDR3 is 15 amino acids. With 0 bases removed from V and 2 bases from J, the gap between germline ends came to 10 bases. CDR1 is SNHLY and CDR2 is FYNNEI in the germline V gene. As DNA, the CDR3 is TGTGCCAGCAGTGAAGCATGGGACCTGCAAGAGACCCAGTACTTC. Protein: CASSEAWDLQETQYF. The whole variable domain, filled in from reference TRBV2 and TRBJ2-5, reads EPEVTQTPSHQVTQMGQEVILRCVPISNHLYFYWYRQILGQKVEFLVSFYNNEISEKSEIFDDQFSVERPDGSNFTLKIRSTKLEDSAMYFCASSEAWDLQETQYFGPGTRLLVL.

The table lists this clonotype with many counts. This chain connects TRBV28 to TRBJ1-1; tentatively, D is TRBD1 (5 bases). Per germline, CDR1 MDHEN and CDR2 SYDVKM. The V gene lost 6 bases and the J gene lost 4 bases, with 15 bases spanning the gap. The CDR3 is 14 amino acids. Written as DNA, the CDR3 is TGTGCCAGCAGCCACCCTTGGGGCCCCACTGAAGCTTTCTTT. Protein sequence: CASSHPWGPTEAFF.

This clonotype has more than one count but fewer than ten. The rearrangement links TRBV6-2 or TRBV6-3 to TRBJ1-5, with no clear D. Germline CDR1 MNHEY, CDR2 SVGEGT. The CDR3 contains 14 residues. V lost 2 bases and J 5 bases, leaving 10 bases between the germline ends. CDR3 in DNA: TGTGCCAGCAGTTACCACACCGGGGATCAGCCCCAGCATTTT. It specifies CASSYHTGDQPQHF.

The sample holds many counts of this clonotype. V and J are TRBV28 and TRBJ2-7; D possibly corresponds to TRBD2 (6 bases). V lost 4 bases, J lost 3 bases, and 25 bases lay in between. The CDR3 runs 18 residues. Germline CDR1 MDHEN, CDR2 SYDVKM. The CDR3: CASSSLAGRTMVLYEQYF. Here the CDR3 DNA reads TGTGCCAGCAGTTCGTTGGCGGGACGGACAATGGTTCTCTACGAGCAGTACTTC.

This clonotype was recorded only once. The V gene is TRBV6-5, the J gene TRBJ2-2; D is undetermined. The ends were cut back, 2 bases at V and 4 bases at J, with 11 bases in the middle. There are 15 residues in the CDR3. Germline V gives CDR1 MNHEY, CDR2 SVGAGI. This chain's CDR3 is CASSYDSGATGELFF. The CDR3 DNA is TGTGCCAGCAGTTACGATTCCGGAGCCACCGGGGAGCTGTTTTTT.

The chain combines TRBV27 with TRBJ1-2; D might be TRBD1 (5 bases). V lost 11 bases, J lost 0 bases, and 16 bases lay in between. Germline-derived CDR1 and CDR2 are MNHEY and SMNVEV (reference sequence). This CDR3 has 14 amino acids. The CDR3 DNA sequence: TGTGCCTGCTTTAGTTGGGGCCCTAACTATGGCTACACCTTC. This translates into CACFSWGPNYGYTF.

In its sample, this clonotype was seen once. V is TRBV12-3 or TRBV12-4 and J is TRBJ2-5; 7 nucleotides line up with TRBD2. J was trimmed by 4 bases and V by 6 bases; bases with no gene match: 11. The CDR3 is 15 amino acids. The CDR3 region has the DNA TGTGCCAGCAGCCCGGTCCCGGGGGGTTCAGAGACCCAGTACTTC. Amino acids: CASSPVPGGSETQYF.

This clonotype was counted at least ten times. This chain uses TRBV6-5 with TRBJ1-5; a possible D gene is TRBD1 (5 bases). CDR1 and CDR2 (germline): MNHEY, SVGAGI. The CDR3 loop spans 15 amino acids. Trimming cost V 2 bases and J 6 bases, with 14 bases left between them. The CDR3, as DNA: TGTGCCAGCAGTTACGGCCAGGGTATGAGTCAGCCCCAGCATTTT. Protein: CASSYGQGMSQPQHF.

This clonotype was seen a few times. The CDR3, as DNA: TGTGCCAGCACGGCAAGTCAAGAGACCCAGTACTTC. Its protein product is CASTASQETQYF. V and J are TRBV12-3 or TRBV12-4 and TRBJ2-5, with D hard to call. V lost 7 bases, J lost 2 bases, and 8 bases lay in between. The CDR3 has 12 amino acids.

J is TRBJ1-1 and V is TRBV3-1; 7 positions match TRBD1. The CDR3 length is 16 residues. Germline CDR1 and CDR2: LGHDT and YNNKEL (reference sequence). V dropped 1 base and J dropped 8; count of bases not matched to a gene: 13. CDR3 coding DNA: TGTGCCAGCAGCCAAGGGACAGGCGGGGCTTTCCTAGAAGCTTTCTTT. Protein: CASSQGTGGAFLEAFF.